The present T cell receptor beta chain was sequenced within a study of vaccination effects on CD4 cells after COVID-19. Study-level information: It was two doses of either the BNT162b2 or mRNA-1273 vaccine that participants received. Convalescent patient samples, from two individuals, date to 16 days and one week before vaccination.

The study, taken as a whole, reports: New vaccine-induced clones dominated convalescents' post-vaccine spike-reactive clones.

Assay: immunoSEQ multiplex PCR; the TCRdb copy retains only in-frame clones and omits some. The sample consists of 35,000 to 55,000 clones, roughly 70% of them appearing once. ViraFEST expansion of antigen-specific CD4+ T cells with viral peptide pools preceded sequencing. Subsequent to 10 days of culture, CD4+ T cells were isolated. The person acquired a PCR-confirmed SARS-CoV-2 infection between March and December 2020. Researchers swapped half the medium for IL-2 medium on both days 3 and 7. Between the trimmed V and J ends, which lost 6 bases and 6 bases, there was a span of 5 bases. The CDR3 loop spans 11 amino acids. Comments on this clone: Its antigen is undetermined.

Specimen: CD4+ T cells from PBMCs cultured with a peptide pool, collected before COVID-19 vaccination. The chain carries TRBV12-3 or TRBV12-4 and TRBJ2-2; no clear D gene. The source of this sequence is a human donor who had a prior SARS-CoV-2 infection. CDR3 loop: CASSDPGELFF. The DNA of the CDR3 is TGTGCCAGCAGCGATCCCGGGGAGCTGTTTTTT.